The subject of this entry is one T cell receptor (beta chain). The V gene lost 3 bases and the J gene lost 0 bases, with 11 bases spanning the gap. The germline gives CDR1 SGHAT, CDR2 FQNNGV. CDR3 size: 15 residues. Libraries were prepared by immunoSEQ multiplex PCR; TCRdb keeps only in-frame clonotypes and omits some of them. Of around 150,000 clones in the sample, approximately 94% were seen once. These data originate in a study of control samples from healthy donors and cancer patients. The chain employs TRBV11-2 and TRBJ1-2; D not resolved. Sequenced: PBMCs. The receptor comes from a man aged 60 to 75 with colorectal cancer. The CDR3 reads CASSFDRPTNYGYTF. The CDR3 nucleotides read TGTGCCAGCAGCTTCGACCGACCCACTAACTATGGCTACACCTTC.